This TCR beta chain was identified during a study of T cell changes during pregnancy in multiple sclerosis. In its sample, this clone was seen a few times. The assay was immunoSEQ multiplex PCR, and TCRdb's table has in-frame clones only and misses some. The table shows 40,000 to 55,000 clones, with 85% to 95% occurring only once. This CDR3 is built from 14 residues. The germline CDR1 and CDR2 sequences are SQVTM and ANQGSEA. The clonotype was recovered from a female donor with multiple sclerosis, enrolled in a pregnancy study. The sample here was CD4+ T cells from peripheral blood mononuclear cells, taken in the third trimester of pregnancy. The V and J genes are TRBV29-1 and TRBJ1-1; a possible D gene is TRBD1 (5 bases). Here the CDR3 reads CTFQGPPKNTEAFF. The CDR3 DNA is TGCACCTTCCAGGGTCCTCCTAAGAACACTGAAGCTTTCTTT.